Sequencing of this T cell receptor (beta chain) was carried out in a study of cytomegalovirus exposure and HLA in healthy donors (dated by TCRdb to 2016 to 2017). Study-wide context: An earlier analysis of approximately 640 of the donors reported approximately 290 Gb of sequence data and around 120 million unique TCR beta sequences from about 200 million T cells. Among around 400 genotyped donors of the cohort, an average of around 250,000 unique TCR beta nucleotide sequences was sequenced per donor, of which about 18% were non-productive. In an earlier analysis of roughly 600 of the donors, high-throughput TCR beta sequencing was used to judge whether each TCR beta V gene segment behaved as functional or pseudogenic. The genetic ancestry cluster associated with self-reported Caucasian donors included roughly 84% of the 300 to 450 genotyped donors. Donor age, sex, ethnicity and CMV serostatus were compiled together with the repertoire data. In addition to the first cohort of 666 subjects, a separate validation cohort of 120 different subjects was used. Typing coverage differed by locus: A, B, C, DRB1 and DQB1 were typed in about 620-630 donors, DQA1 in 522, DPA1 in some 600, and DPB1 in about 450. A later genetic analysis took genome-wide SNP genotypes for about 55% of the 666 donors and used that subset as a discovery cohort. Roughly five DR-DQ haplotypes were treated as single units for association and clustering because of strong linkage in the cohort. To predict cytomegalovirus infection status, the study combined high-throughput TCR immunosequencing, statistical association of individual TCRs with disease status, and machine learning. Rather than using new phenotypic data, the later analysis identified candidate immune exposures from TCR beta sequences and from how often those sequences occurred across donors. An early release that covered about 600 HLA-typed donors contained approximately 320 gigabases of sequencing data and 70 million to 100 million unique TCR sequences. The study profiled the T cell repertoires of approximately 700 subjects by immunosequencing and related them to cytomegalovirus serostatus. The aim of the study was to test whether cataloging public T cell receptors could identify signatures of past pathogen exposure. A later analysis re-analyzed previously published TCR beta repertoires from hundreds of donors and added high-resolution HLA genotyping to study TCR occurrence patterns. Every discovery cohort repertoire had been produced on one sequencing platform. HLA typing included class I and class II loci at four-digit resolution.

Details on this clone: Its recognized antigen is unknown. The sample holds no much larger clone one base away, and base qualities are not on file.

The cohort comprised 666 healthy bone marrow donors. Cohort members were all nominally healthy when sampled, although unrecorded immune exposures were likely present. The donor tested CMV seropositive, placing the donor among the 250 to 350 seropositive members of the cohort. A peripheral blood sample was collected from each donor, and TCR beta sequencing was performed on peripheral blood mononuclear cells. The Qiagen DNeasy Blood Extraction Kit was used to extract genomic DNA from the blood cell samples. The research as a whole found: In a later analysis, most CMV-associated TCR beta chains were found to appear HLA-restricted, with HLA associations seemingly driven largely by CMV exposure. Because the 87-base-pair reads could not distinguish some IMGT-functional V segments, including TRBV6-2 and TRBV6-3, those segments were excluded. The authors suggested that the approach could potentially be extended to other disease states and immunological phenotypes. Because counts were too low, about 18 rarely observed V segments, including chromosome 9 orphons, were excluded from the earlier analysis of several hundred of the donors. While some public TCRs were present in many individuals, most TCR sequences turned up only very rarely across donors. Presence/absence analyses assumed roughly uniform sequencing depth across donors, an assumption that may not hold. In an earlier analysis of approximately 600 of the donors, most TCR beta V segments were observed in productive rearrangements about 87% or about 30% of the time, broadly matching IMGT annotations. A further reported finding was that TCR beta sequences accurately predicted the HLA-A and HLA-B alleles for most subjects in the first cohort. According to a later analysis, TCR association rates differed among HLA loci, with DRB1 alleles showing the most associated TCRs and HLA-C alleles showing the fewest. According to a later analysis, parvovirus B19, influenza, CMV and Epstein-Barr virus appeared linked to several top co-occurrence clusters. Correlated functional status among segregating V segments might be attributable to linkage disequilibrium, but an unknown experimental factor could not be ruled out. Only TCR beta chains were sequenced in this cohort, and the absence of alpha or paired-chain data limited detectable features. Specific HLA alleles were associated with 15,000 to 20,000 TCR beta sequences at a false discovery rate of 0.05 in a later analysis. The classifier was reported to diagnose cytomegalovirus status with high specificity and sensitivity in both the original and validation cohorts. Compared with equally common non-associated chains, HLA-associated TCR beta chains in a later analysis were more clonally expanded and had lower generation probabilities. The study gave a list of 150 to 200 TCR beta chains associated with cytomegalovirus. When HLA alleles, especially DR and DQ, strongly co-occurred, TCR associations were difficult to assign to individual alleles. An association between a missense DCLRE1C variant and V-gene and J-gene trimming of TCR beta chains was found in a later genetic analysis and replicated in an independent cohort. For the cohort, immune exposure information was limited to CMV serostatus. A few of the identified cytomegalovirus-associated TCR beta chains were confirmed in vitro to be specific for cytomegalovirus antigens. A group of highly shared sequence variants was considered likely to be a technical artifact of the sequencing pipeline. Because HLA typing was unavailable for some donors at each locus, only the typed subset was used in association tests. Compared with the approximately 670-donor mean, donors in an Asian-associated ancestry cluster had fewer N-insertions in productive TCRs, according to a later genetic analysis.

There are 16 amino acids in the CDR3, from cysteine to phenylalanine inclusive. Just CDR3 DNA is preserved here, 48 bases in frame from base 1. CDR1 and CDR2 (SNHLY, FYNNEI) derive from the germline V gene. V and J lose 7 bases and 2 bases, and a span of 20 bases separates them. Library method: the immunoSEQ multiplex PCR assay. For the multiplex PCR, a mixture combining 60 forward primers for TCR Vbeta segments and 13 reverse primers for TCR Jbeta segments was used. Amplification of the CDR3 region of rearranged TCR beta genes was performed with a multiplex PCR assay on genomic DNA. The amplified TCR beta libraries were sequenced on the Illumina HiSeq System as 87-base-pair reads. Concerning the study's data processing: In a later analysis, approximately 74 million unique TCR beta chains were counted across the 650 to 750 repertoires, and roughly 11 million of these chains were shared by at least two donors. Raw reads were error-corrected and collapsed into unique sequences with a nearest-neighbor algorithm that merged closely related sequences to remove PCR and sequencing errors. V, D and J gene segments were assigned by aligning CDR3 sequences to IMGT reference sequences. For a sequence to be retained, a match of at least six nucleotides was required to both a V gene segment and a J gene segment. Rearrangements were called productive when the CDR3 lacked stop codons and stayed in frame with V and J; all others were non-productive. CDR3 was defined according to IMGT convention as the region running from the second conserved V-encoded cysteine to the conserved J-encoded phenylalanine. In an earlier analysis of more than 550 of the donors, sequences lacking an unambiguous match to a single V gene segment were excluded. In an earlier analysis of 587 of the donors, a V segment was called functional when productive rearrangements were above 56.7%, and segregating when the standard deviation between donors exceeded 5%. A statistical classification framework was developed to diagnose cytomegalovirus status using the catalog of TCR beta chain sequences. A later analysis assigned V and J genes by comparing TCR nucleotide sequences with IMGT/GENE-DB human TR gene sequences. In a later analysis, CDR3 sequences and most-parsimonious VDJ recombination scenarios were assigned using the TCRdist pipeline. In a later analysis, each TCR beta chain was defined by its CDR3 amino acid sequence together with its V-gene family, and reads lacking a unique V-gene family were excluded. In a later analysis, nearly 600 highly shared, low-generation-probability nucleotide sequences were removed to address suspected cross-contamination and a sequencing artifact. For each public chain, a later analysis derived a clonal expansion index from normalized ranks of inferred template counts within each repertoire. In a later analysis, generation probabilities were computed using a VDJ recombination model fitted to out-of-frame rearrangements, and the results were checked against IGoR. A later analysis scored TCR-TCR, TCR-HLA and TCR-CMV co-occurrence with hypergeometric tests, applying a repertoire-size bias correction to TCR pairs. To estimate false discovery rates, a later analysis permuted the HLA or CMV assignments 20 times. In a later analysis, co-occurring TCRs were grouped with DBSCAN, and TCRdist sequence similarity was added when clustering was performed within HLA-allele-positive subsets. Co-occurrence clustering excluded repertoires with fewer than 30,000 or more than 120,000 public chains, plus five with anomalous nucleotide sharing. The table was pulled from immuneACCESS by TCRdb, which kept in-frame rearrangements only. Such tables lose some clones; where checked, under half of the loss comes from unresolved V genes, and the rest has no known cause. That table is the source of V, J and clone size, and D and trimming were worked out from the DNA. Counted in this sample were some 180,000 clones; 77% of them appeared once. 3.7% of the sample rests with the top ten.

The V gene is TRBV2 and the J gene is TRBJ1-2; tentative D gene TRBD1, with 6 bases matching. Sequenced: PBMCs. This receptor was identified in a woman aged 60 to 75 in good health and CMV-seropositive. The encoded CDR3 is CASTRNFVQGNYGYTF. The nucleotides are TGTGCCAGCACTAGAAACTTCGTCCAGGGGAACTATGGCTACACCTTC.